The clone carrying this T cell receptor beta chain has only a few counts. The source of the sample is a study of read filtering for tumor transcriptome and immune sequencing. From 350 to 500 ng of RNA, a library with molecular barcoded alpha/delta and beta/gamma adaptors was made. TCRdb itself ran the reads through MiXCR, one entry per CDR3 protein. The sample consists of some 2,500 distinct CDR3 sequences, under 80% of them appearing once. Sampling of bone marrow took place during active disease in every patient. The CDR3 is 12 amino acids. The germline V and J ends were trimmed by 5 bases and 6 bases, with 9 bases remaining between them. Germline V gene lookup returns CDR1 SGHRS and CDR2 YFSETQ.

The rearrangement uses TRBV5-1 and TRBJ2-1; the D gene is possibly TRBD2 (6 bases). This clonotype was obtained from a donor at least 40 years old with multiple myeloma. This table probably holds off-target reads from a library built for another chain. The sequenced sample consisted of a population of CD138-negative cells sorted from bone marrow. The CDR3 region has the DNA TGCGCCAGCAGGGATAGCGGCAATGAGCAGTTCTTC. Translation gives CASRDSGNEQFF.